This TCR beta chain was identified in a study of cytomegalovirus exposure and HLA in healthy donors. This CDR3 contains 17 residues. CDR1 is LGHNA, CDR2 YNFKEQ, per germline. Trimming at V came to 0 bases and at J to 10 bases, leaving 9 bases not matched to a gene. Primers for the PCR totalled 60 Vbeta and 13 Jbeta. Original analysis: Among the unique TCR beta chains that a later analysis counted, around 72 million in all, around 11 million were shared. Measured with immunoSEQ multiplex PCR; TCRdb has only the in-frame clones, and not every one. The D gene and trimming were derived from the DNA, and the V and J assignments and clone size from that table. In the table there are around 120,000 clones, about 80% of which are singletons. This clone was detected once.

The TCR comes from a man aged 50 to 59 in good health and CMV-seropositive. Specimen: PBMCs. The chain couples TRBV4-2 to TRBJ2-2; 12 nucleotides line up with TRBD2. The CDR3 region is CASSQDGGTSGLEELFF. In DNA, the CDR3 is TGTGCCAGCAGCCAAGATGGTGGGACTAGCGGGTTGGAGGAGCTGTTTTTT.